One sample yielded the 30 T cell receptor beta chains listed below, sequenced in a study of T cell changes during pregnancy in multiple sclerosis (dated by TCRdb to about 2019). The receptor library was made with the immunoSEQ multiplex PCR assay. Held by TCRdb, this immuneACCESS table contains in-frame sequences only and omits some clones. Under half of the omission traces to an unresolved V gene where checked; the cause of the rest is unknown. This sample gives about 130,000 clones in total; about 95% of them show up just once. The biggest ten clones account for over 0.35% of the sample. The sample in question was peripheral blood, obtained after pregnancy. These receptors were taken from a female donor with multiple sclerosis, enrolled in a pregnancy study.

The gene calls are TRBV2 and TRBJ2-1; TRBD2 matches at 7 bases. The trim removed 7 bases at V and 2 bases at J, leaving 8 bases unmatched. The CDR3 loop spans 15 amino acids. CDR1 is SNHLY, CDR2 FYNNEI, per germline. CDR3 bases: TGTGCCAGCACCGGGGGAGGGCCTCCCTACAATGAGCAGTTCTTC. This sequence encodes CASTGGGPPYNEQFF.

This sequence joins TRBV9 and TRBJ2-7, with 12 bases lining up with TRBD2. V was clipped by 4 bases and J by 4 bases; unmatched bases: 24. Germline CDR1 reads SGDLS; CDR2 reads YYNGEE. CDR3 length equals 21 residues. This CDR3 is CASSPYMSGTSGRFGGYEQYF. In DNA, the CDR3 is TGTGCCAGCAGCCCGTATATGAGCGGGACTAGCGGGCGGTTTGGGGGGTACGAGCAGTACTTC. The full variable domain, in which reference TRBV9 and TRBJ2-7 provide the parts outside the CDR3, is DSGVTQTPKHLITATGQRVTLRCSPRSGDLSVYWYQQSLDQGLQFLIQYYNGEERAKGNILERFSAQQFPDLHSELNLSSLELGDSALYFCASSPYMSGTSGRFGGYEQYFGPGTRLTVT.

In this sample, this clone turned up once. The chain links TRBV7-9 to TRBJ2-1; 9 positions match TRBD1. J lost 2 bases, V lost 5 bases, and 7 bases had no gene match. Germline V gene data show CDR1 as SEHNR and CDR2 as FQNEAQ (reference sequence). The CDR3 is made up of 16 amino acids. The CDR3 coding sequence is TGTGCCAGCAGCATGGACAGGGGAGCAACCTACAATGAGCAGTTCTTC. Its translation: CASSMDRGATYNEQFF.

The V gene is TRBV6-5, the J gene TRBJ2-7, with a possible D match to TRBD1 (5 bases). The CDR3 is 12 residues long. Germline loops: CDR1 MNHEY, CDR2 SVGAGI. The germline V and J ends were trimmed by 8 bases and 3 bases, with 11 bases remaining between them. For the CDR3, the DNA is TGTGCCAGCCGTAGGGGCTACTACGAGCAGTACTTC. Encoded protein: CASRRGYYEQYF.

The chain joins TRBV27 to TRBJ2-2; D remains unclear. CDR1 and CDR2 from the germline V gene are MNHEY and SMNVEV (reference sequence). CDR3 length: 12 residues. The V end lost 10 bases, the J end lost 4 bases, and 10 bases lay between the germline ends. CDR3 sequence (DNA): TGTGCCACCCTACGTAGCACCGGGGAGCTGTTTTTT. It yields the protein CATLRSTGELFF.

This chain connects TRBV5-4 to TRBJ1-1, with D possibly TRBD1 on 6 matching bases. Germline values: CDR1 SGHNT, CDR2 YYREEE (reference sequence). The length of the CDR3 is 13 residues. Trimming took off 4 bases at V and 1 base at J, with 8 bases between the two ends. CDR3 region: CASSLQGNTEAFF. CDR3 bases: TGTGCCAGCAGCCTACAGGGGAACACTGAAGCTTTCTTT.

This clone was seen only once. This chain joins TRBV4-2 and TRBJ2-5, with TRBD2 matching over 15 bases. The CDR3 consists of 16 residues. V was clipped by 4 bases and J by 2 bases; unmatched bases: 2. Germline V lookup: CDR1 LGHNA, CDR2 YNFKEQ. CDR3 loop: CASSPGLAGGQETQYF. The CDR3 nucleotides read TGTGCCAGCAGCCCGGGACTAGCGGGAGGTCAAGAGACCCAGTACTTC.

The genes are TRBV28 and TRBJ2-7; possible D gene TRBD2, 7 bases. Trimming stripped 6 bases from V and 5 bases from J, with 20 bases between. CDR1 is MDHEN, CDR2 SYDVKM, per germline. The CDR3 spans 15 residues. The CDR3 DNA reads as TGTGCCAGCAGCGAAGTCCTGGGGGGGGCGAACGAGCAGTACTTC. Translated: CASSEVLGGANEQYF.

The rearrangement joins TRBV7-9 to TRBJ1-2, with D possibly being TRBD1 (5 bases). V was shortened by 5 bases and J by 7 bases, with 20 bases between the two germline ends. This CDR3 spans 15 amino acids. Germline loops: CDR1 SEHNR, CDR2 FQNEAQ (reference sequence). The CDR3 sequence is CASSQAQGGIAGYTF. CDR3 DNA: TGTGCCAGCAGCCAGGCCCAGGGAGGTATAGCTGGCTACACCTTC. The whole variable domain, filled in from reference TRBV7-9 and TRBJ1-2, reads DTGVSQNPRHKITKRGQNVTFRCDPISEHNRLYWYRQTLGQGPEFLTYFQNEAQLEKSRLLSDRFSAERPKGSFSTLEIQRTEQGDSAMYLCASSQAQGGIAGYTFGSGTRLTVV.

In DNA, the CDR3 is TGTGCCAGCAGTTTCCTCTCGACGGCGGGGGTGAACATTCAGTACTTC. Translation gives CASSFLSTAGVNIQYF. The chain combines TRBV27 with TRBJ2-4, with 7 bases that match TRBD2. The CDR3 is 16 residues long. The ends lost 3 bases at V and 7 bases at J; junction bases unmatched: 12. CDR1 is MNHEY and CDR2 is SMNVEV in the germline V gene (reference sequence).

The CDR3 bases are TGCGCCAGCAGCCGAACTAGCGGGGCCATCTACGAGCAGTACTTC. This codes for CASSRTSGAIYEQYF. The chain links TRBV5-1 to TRBJ2-5; TRBD2 matches 10 bases. TRBJ2-7 explains the end of the DNA better; the J call may be wrong. CDR1 is SGHRS, CDR2 YFSETQ, per germline. The CDR3 extends over 15 amino acids.

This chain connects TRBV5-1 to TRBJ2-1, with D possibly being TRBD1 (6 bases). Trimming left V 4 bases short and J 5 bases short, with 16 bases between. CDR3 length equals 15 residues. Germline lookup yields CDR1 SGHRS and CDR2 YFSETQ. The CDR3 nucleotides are TGCGCCAGCAGCATCACAGGGTACGTTGACAATGAGCAGTTCTTC. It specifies CASSITGYVDNEQFF. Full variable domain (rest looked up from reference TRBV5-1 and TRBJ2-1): KAGVTQTPRYLIKTRGQQVTLSCSPISGHRSVSWYQQTPGQGLQFLFEYFSETQRNKGNFPGRFSGRQFSNSRSEMNVSTLELGDSALYLCASSITGYVDNEQFFGPGTRLTVL.

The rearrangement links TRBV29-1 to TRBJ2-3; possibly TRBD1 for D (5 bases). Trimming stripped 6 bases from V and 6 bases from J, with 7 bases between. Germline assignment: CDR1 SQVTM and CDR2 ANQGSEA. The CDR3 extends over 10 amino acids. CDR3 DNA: TGCAGCGTCTGGGGCGATACGCAGTATTTT. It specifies CSVWGDTQYF.

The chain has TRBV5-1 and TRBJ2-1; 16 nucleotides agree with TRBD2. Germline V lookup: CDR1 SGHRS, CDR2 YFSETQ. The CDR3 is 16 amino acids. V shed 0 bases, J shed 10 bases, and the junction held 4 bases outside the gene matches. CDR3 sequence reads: CASSLGPGLAGGEQFF. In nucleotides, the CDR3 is TGCGCCAGCAGCTTGGGTCCGGGACTAGCGGGGGGGGAGCAGTTCTTC.

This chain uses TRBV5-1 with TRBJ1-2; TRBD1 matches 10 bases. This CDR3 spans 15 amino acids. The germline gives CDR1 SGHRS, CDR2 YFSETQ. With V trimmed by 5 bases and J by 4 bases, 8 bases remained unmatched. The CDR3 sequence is CASRDRGIAGYGYTF. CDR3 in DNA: TGCGCCAGCAGGGACAGGGGGATTGCGGGCTATGGCTACACCTTC.

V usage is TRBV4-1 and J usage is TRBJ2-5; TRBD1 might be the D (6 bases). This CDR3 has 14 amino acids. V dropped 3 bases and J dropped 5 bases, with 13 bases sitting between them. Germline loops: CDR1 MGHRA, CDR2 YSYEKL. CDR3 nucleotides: TGCGCCAGCAGCCATCCCGGGGACATGGAGACCCAGTACTTC. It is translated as CASSHPGDMETQYF.

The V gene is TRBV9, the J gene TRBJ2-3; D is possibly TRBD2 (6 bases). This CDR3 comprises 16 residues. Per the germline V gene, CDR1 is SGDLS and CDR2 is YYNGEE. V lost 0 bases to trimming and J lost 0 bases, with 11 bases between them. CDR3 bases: TGTGCCAGCAGCGTAGATGATAGCGGTAGCACAGATACGCAGTATTTT. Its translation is CASSVDDSGSTDTQYF. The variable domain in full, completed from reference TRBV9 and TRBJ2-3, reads DSGVTQTPKHLITATGQRVTLRCSPRSGDLSVYWYQQSLDQGLQFLIQYYNGEERAKGNILERFSAQQFPDLHSELNLSSLELGDSALYFCASSVDDSGSTDTQYFGPGTRLTVL.

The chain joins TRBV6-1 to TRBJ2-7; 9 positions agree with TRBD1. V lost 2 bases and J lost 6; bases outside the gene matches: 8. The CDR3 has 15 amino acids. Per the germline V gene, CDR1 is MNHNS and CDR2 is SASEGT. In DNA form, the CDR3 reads TGTGCCAGCAGTGAACTCCGGGACAGGGTGGTCGAGCAGTACTTC. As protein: CASSELRDRVVEQYF.

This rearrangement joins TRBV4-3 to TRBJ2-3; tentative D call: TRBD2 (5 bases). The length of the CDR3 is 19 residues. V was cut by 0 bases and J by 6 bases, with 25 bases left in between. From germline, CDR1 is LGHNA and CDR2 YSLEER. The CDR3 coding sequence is TGCGCCAGCAGCCAAGAAGTGTACGGCGGATCTTCGAGAGGGGATACGCAGTATTTT. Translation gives CASSQEVYGGSSRGDTQYF.

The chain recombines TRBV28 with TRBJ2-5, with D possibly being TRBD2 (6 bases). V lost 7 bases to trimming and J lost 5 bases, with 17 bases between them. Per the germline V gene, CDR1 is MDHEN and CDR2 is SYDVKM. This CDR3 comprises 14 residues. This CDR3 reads CASKTRVGGETQYF. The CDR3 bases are TGTGCCAGCAAGACAAGGGTTGGGGGGGAGACCCAGTACTTC.

The CDR3 nucleotides are TGTGCCAGCAGTGACAAGGGGTCCATCTTGGGACTGTTTTTT. Translating gives CASSDKGSILGLFF. This sequence joins TRBV6-4 and TRBJ1-4, with TRBD1 as a possible D gene (5 bases). There are 14 residues in the CDR3. Between the trimmed V and J ends, which lost 2 bases and 13 bases, there was a span of 17 bases. Germline assignment: CDR1 MRHNA and CDR2 SNTAGT.

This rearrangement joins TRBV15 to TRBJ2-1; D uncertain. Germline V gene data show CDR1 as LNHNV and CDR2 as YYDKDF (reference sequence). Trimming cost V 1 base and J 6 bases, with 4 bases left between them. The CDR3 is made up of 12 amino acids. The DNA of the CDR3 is TGTGCCACCAGCAGAGCTTTCAATGAGCAGTTCTTC. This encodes CATSRAFNEQFF.

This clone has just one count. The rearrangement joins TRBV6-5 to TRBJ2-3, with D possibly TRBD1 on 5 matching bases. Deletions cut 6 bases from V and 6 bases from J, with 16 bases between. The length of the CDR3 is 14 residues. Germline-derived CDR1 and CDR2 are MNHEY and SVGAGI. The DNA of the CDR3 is TGTGCCAGCAGCAGATCCCCAGGGTCGGATACGCAGTATTTT. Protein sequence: CASSRSPGSDTQYF.

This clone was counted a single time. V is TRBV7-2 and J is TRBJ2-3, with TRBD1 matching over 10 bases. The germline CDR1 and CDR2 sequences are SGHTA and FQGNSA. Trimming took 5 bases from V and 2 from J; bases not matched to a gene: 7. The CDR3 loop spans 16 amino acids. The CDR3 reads CASSATGTGDTDTQYF. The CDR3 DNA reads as TGTGCCAGCAGCGCCACAGGGACAGGGGACACAGATACGCAGTATTTT.

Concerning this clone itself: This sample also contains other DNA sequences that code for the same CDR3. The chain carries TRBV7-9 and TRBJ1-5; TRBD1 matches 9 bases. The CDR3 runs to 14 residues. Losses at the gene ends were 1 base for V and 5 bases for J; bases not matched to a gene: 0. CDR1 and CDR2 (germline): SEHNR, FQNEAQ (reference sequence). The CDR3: CASSLGQGDQPQHF. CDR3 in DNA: TGTGCCAGCAGCTTAGGACAGGGGGATCAGCCCCAGCATTTT.

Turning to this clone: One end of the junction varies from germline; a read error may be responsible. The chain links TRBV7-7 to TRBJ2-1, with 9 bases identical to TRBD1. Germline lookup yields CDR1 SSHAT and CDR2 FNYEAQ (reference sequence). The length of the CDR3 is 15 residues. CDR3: CASSLVRTGVNEQFF. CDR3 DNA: TGTGCTAGCAGCTTGGTTAGGACAGGGGTCAATGAGCAGTTCTTC.

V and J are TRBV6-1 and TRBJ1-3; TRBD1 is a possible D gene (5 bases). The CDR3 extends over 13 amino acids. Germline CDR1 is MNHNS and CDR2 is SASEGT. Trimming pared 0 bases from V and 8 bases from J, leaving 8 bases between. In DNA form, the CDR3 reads TGTGCCAGCAGTGAAGCGGGGACTTACACCATATATTTT. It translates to CASSEAGTYTIYF.

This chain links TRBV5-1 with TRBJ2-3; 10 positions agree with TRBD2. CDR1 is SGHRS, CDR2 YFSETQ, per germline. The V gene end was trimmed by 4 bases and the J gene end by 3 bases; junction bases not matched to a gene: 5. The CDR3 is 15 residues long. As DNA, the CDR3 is TGCGCCAGCAGCGTAACTAGCGGGAAAACAGATACGCAGTATTTT. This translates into CASSVTSGKTDTQYF.

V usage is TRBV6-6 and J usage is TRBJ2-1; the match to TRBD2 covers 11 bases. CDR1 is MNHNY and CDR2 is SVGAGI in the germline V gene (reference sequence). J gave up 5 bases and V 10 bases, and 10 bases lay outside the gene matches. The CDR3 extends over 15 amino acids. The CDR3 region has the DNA TGTGCCACTTCGTACGGGACTAGCGGACACAATGAGCAGTTCTTC. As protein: CATSYGTSGHNEQFF.

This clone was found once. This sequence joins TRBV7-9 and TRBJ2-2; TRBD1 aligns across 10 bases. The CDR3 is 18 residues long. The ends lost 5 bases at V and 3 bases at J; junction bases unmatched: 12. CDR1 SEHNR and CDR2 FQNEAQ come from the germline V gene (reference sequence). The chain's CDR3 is CASSSGPGQGVYTGELFF. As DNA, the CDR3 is TGTGCCAGCAGCAGCGGTCCCGGACAGGGGGTTTACACCGGGGAGCTGTTTTTT.